This T cell receptor (beta chain) was sequenced for a study of cytomegalovirus exposure and HLA in healthy donors. Of note for this clone: Its antigen is not identified.

Study-wide results and limits: A classifier reportedly called cytomegalovirus status with high sensitivity and specificity.

The CDR3 has 14 residues. The junction had 4 bases not matched to a gene; V was cut back by 10 bases and J by 0 bases. The germline gives CDR1 MNHEY, CDR2 SVGAGI. TCRdb's table, derived via immunoSEQ multiplex PCR, lists solely in-frame clones and lacks some. Among some 120,000 clones listed, 85% to 90% were seen once. Sequencing was performed on PBMCs. The sequence came from a woman between 25 and 40 years old in good health and CMV-seronegative. This chain links TRBV6-5 with TRBJ2-3, with TRBD2 matching over 10 bases. The CDR3 sequence: CATVAGGSTDTQYF. CDR3 nucleotides: TGTGCCACCGTAGCGGGGGGCAGCACAGATACGCAGTATTTT.